This TCR beta chain was captured by sequencing in a study of cytomegalovirus exposure and HLA in healthy donors. The CDR3 is 15 amino acids. CDR1 is MNHEY, CDR2 SMNVEV, per germline (reference sequence). V was clipped by 2 bases and J by 2 bases; unmatched bases: 5. The PCR made use of 60 Vbeta and 13 Jbeta primers. Profiling relied on immunoSEQ multiplex PCR, and the TCRdb table lists in-frame clones only, not all of them. The table lists some 100,000 clones, 65% to 85% of them singletons. This clonotype originated in a girl under 10 years old in good health and CMV-seropositive. Sequencing was performed on PBMCs. The chain carries TRBV27 and TRBJ2-7, with TRBD2 matching over 8 bases. The CDR3 DNA follows: TGTGCCAGCAGTTTAGGAAGCGGGAGCCCCTACGAGCAGTACTTC. Protein sequence: CASSLGSGSPYEQYF.